This is a list of T cell receptor beta chains from one sample in a study of spatial heterogeneity in lung cancer. Each CDR3 protein is one row after TCRdb ran MiXCR on the 5' RACE reads. Of some 12,000 distinct CDR3 sequences in the sample, roughly 6.4% were seen once. Sequencing was performed on normal lung tissue next to the tumor, taken at surgery. These receptor sequences come from a male donor with early-stage non-small cell lung cancer. Each CDR3 is given with its conserved first and last residue. The order of the fields is clone size, D gene, V gene, J gene, CDR3 DNA, CDR3 protein. D genes are given only for firm matches. Only some rows state a clone size, as once, few, many or a class for expanded clones.

few	TRBD1	TRBV18	TRBJ2-5	TGTGCCAGCTCACCCCGACAGGGCAAAGAGACCCAGTACTTC	CASSPRQGKETQYF
few	TRBD2	TRBV24-1	TRBJ2-1	TGTGCCACCAGCACAATTGCTAGCGGAACCTACAATGAGCAGTTCTTC	CATSTIASGTYNEQFF
many	-	TRBV14	TRBJ2-3	TGTGCCAGCAGCGTTCAACATACGCAGTATTTT	CASSVQHTQYF
many	TRBD2	TRBV5-1	TRBJ2-7	TGCGCCAGCAGCTTGGTGGGCGGGAGCTCCTACGAGCAGTACTTC	CASSLVGGSSYEQYF
large	TRBD2	TRBV29-1	TRBJ2-7	TGCAGCGTTGTGGCTAGCGGGAGAGGCGACGAGCAGTACTTC	CSVVASGRGDEQYF
many	-	TRBV6-1	TRBJ1-1	TGTGCCAGCAGTGTCGGGACCCGGGACACTGAAGCTTTCTTT	CASSVGTRDTEAFF
many	-	TRBV27	TRBJ1-5	TGTGCCAGCAGTTTTCAGTCAGGGACCGGTCAGCCCCAGCATTTT	CASSFQSGTGQPQHF
many	TRBD2	TRBV6-5	TRBJ2-7	TGTGCCAGCAGTTACCGGCGGGAGCCAACCTACGAGCAGTACTTC	CASSYRREPTYEQYF
large	TRBD2	TRBV6-2/TRBV6-3	TRBJ2-1	TGTGCCAGCAGTTACGATACTAGCGGGAGGCCCCTGCAGTTCTTC	CASSYDTSGRPLQFF
many	-	TRBV19	TRBJ1-1	TGTGCCAGTAGTATTGGCGGGACCAGACTGAACATGAACACTGAAGCTTTCTTT	CASSIGGTRLNMNTEAFF
many	-	TRBV10-3	TRBJ2-3	TGTGCCATCAGACTAGCATGGAACACAGATACGCAGTATTTT	CAIRLAWNTDTQYF
many	-	TRBV6-2/TRBV6-3	TRBJ2-6	TGTGCCAGCAGTTGGTTCATAGATGCCTATAGCTCTGGGGCCAACGTCCTGACTTTC	CASSWFIDAYSSGANVLTF
many	TRBD2	TRBV4-2	TRBJ2-1	TGTGCCAGCAGCCAAACTCGGACTAGCGGGAGGGGCCCCAATGAGCAGTTCTTC	CASSQTRTSGRGPNEQFF
many	-	TRBV12-3/TRBV12-4	TRBJ2-5	TGTGCCAGCAGTTTTTCGGGGGTCGAGACCCAGTACTTC	CASSFSGVETQYF
-	TRBD1	TRBV4-2	TRBJ1-1	TGTGCCAGCAGCCAAGATTTGGGGACAGTTGAAGCTTTCTTT	CASSQDLGTVEAFF
once	TRBD1	TRBV12-3/TRBV12-4	TRBJ2-1	TGTGCCAGCAGTTTAGGAGGGGGCATTAGGAAGTTCTTC	CASSLGGGIRKFF
-	-	TRBV19	TRBJ1-3	TGTGCCAGTAGTTCGGCAGCCGAGCCATCTGGAAACACCATATATTTT	CASSSAAEPSGNTIYF
medium-sized	TRBD1	TRBV27	TRBJ2-4	TGTGCCAGCAGTACAGGACAGGGGGCAAACATTCAGTACTTC	CASSTGQGANIQYF
many	-	TRBV12-3/TRBV12-4	TRBJ1-4	TGTGCCAGCAGTTTAACTTTGGGAAAACTGTTTTTT	CASSLTLGKLFF
many	-	TRBV12-3/TRBV12-4	TRBJ2-7	TGTGCCAGCAGTTTCCACAGCTACGAGCAGTACTTC	CASSFHSYEQYF
many	-	TRBV21-1	TRBJ1-1	TGTGCCAGCAGCAAACCGCGGACCTACTCCGAAACTGAAGCTTTCTTT	CASSKPRTYSETEAFF
few	TRBD2	TRBV12-5	TRBJ2-1	TGTGCTAGTGCCTCTAGCGGGGGCAATGAGCAGTTCTTC	CASASSGGNEQFF
many	TRBD1	TRBV2	TRBJ2-1	TGTGCCAGTACTTCTAACAGGGGACGGGAGCAGTTCTTC	CASTSNRGREQFF
few	-	TRBV12-3/TRBV12-4	TRBJ2-3	TGTGCCAGCAGTTTAAGCTCGGCAGGAGGGACAGATACGCAGTATTTT	CASSLSSAGGTDTQYF
many	-	TRBV20-1	TRBJ1-3	TGCGGGGGCGGGAAAGGAAACACCATATATTTT	CGGGKGNTIYF
-	-	TRBV3-1	TRBJ1-1	TGTGCCAGCAGCCGACAGAACACTGAAGCTTTCTTT	CASSRQNTEAFF
many	TRBD1	TRBV5-1	TRBJ2-5	TGCGCCAGCAGCTCTGGGACAGGCCAAGAGACCCAGTACTTC	CASSSGTGQETQYF
many	-	TRBV6-9	TRBJ2-2	TGTGCCAGCAGTATCGACGGTACCGGGGAGCTGTTTTTT	CASSIDGTGELFF
many	-	TRBV6-5	TRBJ2-2	TGTGCCAGCAGTTACGACAGTGCCACCGGGGAGCTGTTTTTT	CASSYDSATGELFF
-	-	TRBV16	TRBJ1-2	TGTGCCAGCAGCCAGTTGGGCCCCGTCGGGGGCTACACCTTC	CASSQLGPVGGYTF
many	-	TRBV30	TRBJ2-2	TGTGCCTGGACCGAGGGTAGGAGGGCCCTCGGGGAGCTGTTTTTT	CAWTEGRRALGELFF
medium-sized	-	TRBV12-3/TRBV12-4	TRBJ1-4	TGTGCCAGCAGTTTATGGGGTGAAAAACTGTTTTTT	CASSLWGEKLFF
-	TRBD1	TRBV28	TRBJ1-1	TGTGCCAGCTTAACAGGGGTTTCAGCTTTCTTT	CASLTGVSAFF
medium-sized	-	TRBV19	TRBJ2-5	TGTGCCAGTAGTATTAACGGGGAGACCCAGTACTTC	CASSINGETQYF
many	TRBD1	TRBV10-1	TRBJ1-1	TGCGCCAGCAGCCGGGACAGGGCGAACACTGAAGCTTTCTTT	CASSRDRANTEAFF
many	-	TRBV5-1	TRBJ1-5	TGCGCCAGCAGCTTGGGGGACACCCATCAGCCCCAGCATTTT	CASSLGDTHQPQHF
few	TRBD1	TRBV25-1	TRBJ1-2	TGTGCCAGCAGTCAAGGGGGCGGAGGTGGCTACACCTTC	CASSQGGGGGYTF
many	-	TRBV10-1	TRBJ2-3	TGCGCCAGCAGTGTAGCGGATACGCAGTATTTT	CASSVADTQYF